This TCR beta chain was profiled in a study of shared clonotypes between healthy human individuals. As regards this clone: Within the sample, other DNA sequences also encode this same CDR3.

Generated by immunoSEQ multiplex PCR, the TCRdb table keeps only in-frame clones and is missing some. Counted here are 2 million to 2.5 million clones, around 95% occurring once; the ten biggest clones make up over 0.1%. The sequence was collected from a man aged 18 to 29 in good health. The sample was naive CD4+ T cells sorted from blood. Subset denoted: CD45RA+ positively selected.

The CDR3 nucleotides are TGCGCCAGCAGCTTACCTGGGAAGAACACTGAAGCTTTCTTT. Protein sequence: CASSLPGKNTEAFF. This chain uses TRBV5-1 with TRBJ1-1, with D unclear. The CDR3 length is 14 residues. V lost 2 bases to trimming and J lost 1 base, with 9 bases between them. CDR1 and CDR2 from the germline V gene are SGHRS and YFSETQ.